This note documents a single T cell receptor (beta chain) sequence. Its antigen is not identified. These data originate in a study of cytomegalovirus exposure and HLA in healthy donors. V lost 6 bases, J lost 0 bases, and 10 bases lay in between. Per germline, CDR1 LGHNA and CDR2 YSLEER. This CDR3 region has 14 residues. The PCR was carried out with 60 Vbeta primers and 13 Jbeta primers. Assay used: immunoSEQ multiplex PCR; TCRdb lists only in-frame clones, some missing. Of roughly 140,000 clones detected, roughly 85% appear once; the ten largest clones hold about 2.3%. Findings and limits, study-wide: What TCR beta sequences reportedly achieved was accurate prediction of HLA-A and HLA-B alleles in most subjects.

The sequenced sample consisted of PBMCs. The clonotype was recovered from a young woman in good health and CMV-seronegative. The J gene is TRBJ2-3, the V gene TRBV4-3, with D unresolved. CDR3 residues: CASRAGDSTDTQYF. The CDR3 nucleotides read TGCGCCAGCAGGGCCGGAGATAGCACAGATACGCAGTATTTT.